These T cell receptor beta chains were read from a single sample in a study of T cell repertoires in cytomegalovirus infection. TCRdb re-called the reads with MiXCR, one entry per CDR3 protein. The sample records more than 250,000 distinct CDR3 sequences, approximately 25% being singletons. The antigens of these receptors remain unknown. Sequencing used cultured PBMCs, obtained from culture after CMV antigen stimulation. Source of these receptors: a human donor in good health (CMV status not recorded). Some clones in this sample may be carry-over from other donors' samples. Both conserved end residues are part of each CDR3. D genes are given only for firm matches. Clone sizes are given selectively: once, few, many, or a class where the clone is expanded.

length | J | V | D | size | DNA | CDR3
12 | TRBJ2-3 | TRBV12-3/TRBV12-4 | NA | NA | TGTGCCAGCAGTTTATCGGTAAATACGCAGTATTTT | CASSLSVNTQYF
14 | TRBJ2-7 | TRBV12-3/TRBV12-4 | NA | few | TGTGCCAGCAGTTTCTCGGACAGCCACTACGAGCAGTACTTC | CASSFSDSHYEQYF
13 | TRBJ1-5 | TRBV20-1 | NA | few | TGCAGTGCTAGAGATGACGAATATCAGCCCCAGCATTTT | CSARDDEYQPQHF
16 | TRBJ1-1 | TRBV4-1 | NA | many | TGCGCCAGCAGCCAAGAACGTGTTTCGCAGAACACTGAAGCTTTCTTT | CASSQERVSQNTEAFF
14 | TRBJ2-3 | TRBV28 | NA | few | TGTGCCAGCAGTAGTTCACGGAGGACCGATACGCAGTATTTT | CASSSSRRTDTQYF
15 | TRBJ2-2 | TRBV7-9 | NA | few | TGTGCCAGCAGCTTAAGTGCAGGATACACCGGGGAGCTGTTTTTT | CASSLSAGYTGELFF
15 | TRBJ2-3 | TRBV13 | TRBD2 | NA | TGTGCCAGCAGTAATGGACTAGCCGCGACAGATACGCAGTATTTT | CASSNGLAATDTQYF
14 | TRBJ2-2 | TRBV11-2 | NA | NA | TGTGCCAGCAGCCCCGGGTGGGGGACCGGGGAGCTGTTTTTT | CASSPGWGTGELFF
17 | TRBJ2-7 | TRBV12-5 | TRBD1 | few | TGTGCTAGTGGTTTGGCCGACCCGGGACAGTTCGCCTGCGAGCAGTACTTC | CASGLADPGQFACEQYF
17 | TRBJ1-5 | TRBV4-1 | NA | NA | TGCGCCAGCAGCCAAGGAACAGGGTTCCGGCGAAATCAGCCCCAGCATTTT | CASSQGTGFRRNQPQHF
14 | TRBJ1-1 | TRBV12-3/TRBV12-4 | NA | NA | TGTGCCAGCAGTTTAGCGGACAAGAACACTGAAGCTTTCTTT | CASSLADKNTEAFF
15 | TRBJ2-5 | TRBV5-3 | NA | NA | TGTGCCAGCAGCTTGTATACGGGAGCATGGGAGACCCAGTACTTC | CASSLYTGAWETQYF
15 | TRBJ1-2 | TRBV7-2 | NA | many | TGTGCCAGCAGCCTCCCGTTGGTTGGTAGCTATGGCTACACCTTC | CASSLPLVGSYGYTF
15 | TRBJ2-1 | TRBV2 | TRBD2 | NA | TGTGCCAGCATCCTCGGACTAGCGGCATACAATGAGCAGTTCTTC | CASILGLAAYNEQFF
13 | TRBJ2-5 | TRBV7-2 | NA | many | TGTGCCAGCAGCTTAGGTCCTATGGGGACCCAGTACTTC | CASSLGPMGTQYF
15 | TRBJ2-1 | TRBV12-3/TRBV12-4 | NA | few | TGTGCCAGCAGCAAGCGAACGTTTCTACACAATGAGCAGTTCTTC | CASSKRTFLHNEQFF
14 | TRBJ1-5 | TRBV19 | NA | NA | TGTGCCAACCCAGACATAGAGGGCAATCAGCCCCAGCATTTT | CANPDIEGNQPQHF
12 | TRBJ2-5 | TRBV19 | NA | few | TGTGCCAGTAGTCAGGGGTACGAGACCCAGTACTTC | CASSQGYETQYF
13 | TRBJ1-4 | TRBV4-1 | NA | NA | TGCGCCAGCAGCCAAGCCGTTAATGAAAAACTGTTTTTT | CASSQAVNEKLFF
17 | TRBJ2-2 | TRBV7-9 | NA | NA | TGTGCCAGCAGCCCGAGGATTGGGCGATCGATTACCGGGGAGCTGTTTTTT | CASSPRIGRSITGELFF
16 | TRBJ2-7 | TRBV4-1 | NA | NA | TGCGCCAGCAGCCAAGCGGCAGACCGGCCAACCTACGAGCAGTACTTC | CASSQAADRPTYEQYF
14 | TRBJ2-7 | TRBV7-2 | TRBD2 | many | TGTGCCAGCAGCTTAGTCGGGACTAAGTACGAGCAGTACTTC | CASSLVGTKYEQYF
13 | TRBJ2-1 | TRBV12-3/TRBV12-4 | NA | NA | TGTGCCAGCAGTTTGTCAGGGTTCCATGAGCAGTTCTTC | CASSLSGFHEQFF
16 | TRBJ1-2 | TRBV19 | TRBD1 | many | TGTGCCAGTAGTATTCGTTCGGACAGGGGTGGTTATGGCTACACCTTC | CASSIRSDRGGYGYTF